This paragraph covers one T cell receptor (beta chain) sequence. Its antigen is as yet unknown. J was trimmed by 9 bases and V by 0 bases; bases with no gene match: 9. Germline V gene lookup returns CDR1 LGHNA and CDR2 YNFKEQ. This CDR3 comprises 17 residues. Researchers ran the PCR with 60 Vbeta and 13 Jbeta primers. Per the authors' pipeline: A later analysis counted about 80 million unique TCR beta chains, 9.5 million to 13 million shared. Method: immunoSEQ multiplex PCR; TCRdb's copy keeps in-frame clones and lacks some. V, J and clone size reflect that table, while D and trimming were determined from the DNA. This sample has more than 150,000 clones, with roughly four fifths found just once. These data originate in a study of cytomegalovirus exposure and HLA in healthy donors. Study outcomes and limitations: It was in a later analysis that TCR association rates were seen to vary by HLA locus, highest for DRB1 and lowest for HLA-C. The classifier, whose performance was assessed in both the original and validation cohorts, reportedly diagnosed cytomegalovirus status with high specificity and sensitivity.

The chain uses TRBV4-2 and TRBJ1-5, with TRBD1 matching over 12 bases. This clonotype originated in a man aged 50 to 60 in good health and CMV-seronegative. The specimen sequenced was PBMCs. This CDR3 is CASSQEGGGQGARPQHF. DNA of the CDR3: TGTGCCAGCAGCCAAGAAGGGGGGGGACAGGGGGCACGGCCCCAGCATTTT.